What follows are 15 T cell receptor beta chains derived from one specimen sequenced in a study of Tregs in tolerant kidney transplant recipients. Assay used: immunoSEQ multiplex PCR; TCRdb lists only in-frame clones, some missing. The sample totals 48,000 or so clones. The specimen comprised CD4+ T cells from blood, sampled before the transplant. All receptors come from a human donor who received a combined kidney and bone marrow transplant.

With regard to this clone: The read is 3 residues too short to cover the CDR3 end, so that end is filled in from the germline J gene. The V gene is TRBV30, the J gene TRBJ2-1; D might be TRBD2 (6 bases). From germline, CDR1 is GTSNPN and CDR2 SVGIG (reference sequence). The CDR3 contains 13 residues. Trimming pared 7 bases from V and 6 bases from J, leaving 16 bases between. The CDR3 spells CALGGPGFNEQFF. CDR3 bases read: TGTGCCTTAGGAGGGCCGGGGTTCAATGAG. Full variable domain (remainder filled in from reference TRBV30 and TRBJ2-1): SQTIHQWPATLVQPVGSPLSLECTVEGTSNPNLYWYRQAAGRGLQLLFYSVGIGQISSEVPQNLSASRPQDRQFILSSKKLLLSDSGFYLCALGGPGFNEQFFGPGTRLTVL.

CDR3 protein: CASSEIRSQETQYF. Partial CDR3 DNA: TGTGCCAGCAGTGAAATCAGGTCCCAAGAGACC. This rearrangement joins TRBV6-1 to TRBJ2-5; D not certain. The read ends 3 residues shy of where the CDR3 ends; the end is completed using the germline J gene. Germline lookup yields CDR1 MNHNS and CDR2 SASEGT. Trimming took off 2 bases at V and 1 base at J, with 8 bases between the two ends. This CDR3 has 14 residues.

Points on this clone: The CDR3 goes on 3 residues after the read ends, and that part is filled in from the germline J gene. The chain has TRBV5-1 and TRBJ2-4; D call uncertain. Trimming shortened V by 1 base and J by 5 bases, and 7 bases separated the two germline ends. The CDR3 sequence is 13 residues long. Per the germline V gene, CDR1 is SGHRS and CDR2 is YFSETQ. CDR3 loop: CASSLPLENIQYF. CDR3 DNA (partial): TGCGCCAGCAGCTTGCCATTAGAAAACATT. The whole variable domain, filled in from reference TRBV5-1 and TRBJ2-4, reads KAGVTQTPRYLIKTRGQQVTLSCSPISGHRSVSWYQQTPGQGLQFLFEYFSETQRNKGNFPGRFSGRQFSNSRSEMNVSTLELGDSALYLCASSLPLENIQYFGAGTRLSVL.

A note on this clone: The CDR3 is cut off 3 residues early in the read; its end comes from the germline J gene. This rearrangement joins TRBV29-1 to TRBJ2-7, with no clear D. The CDR3 totals 13 residues. The V and J ends lost 2 bases and 5 bases respectively, with 13 bases between them. Germline CDR1 is SQVTM and CDR2 is ANQGSEA. The sequenced part of the CDR3 DNA is TGCAGCGTTGAATATCCGGGTTACGACGAG. This gives the protein CSVEYPGYDE. The full CDR3 is CSVEYPGYDEQYF.

The CDR3 sequence is CAWAAATNEKLFF. The covered CDR3 bases are TGTGCCTGGGCGGCTGCAACTAATGAAAAA. The rearrangement joins TRBV30 to TRBJ1-4, with D unresolved. Coverage ceases 3 residues before the CDR3 finishes, and the germline J gene fills in the end. Looked up from germline, CDR1 is GTSNPN and CDR2 is SVGIG (reference sequence). V lost 5 bases to trimming and J lost 0 bases, with 7 bases between them. The CDR3 has 13 amino acids.

As regards this clone: The read terminates 3 residues ahead of where the CDR3 ends, so the germline J gene completes it. The genes are TRBV2 and TRBJ2-1; TRBD2 might be the D (5 bases). The germline gives CDR1 SNHLY, CDR2 FYNNEI. This CDR3 comprises 16 residues. V lost 4 bases to trimming and J lost 0 bases, with 13 bases between them. The CDR3 sequence is CASSGLEAGSYNEQFF. The sequenced CDR3 bases are TGTGCCAGCAGTGGATTAGAGGCGGGCTCCTACAATGAG.

Remarks on this clone: The read stops 3 residues short of the end of the CDR3; the missing end is completed from the germline J gene. The gene calls are TRBV7-2 and TRBJ2-5; TRBD1 matches 9 bases. The V gene's germline CDR1 is SGHTA and CDR2 FQGNSA. With V trimmed by 6 bases and J by 5 bases, 7 bases remained unmatched. The CDR3 is 14 amino acids. The CDR3 bases that were read are TGTGCCAGCAGACCGGACAGGGGATGGGAGACC. Its protein is CASRPDRGWET. The full CDR3 reads CASRPDRGWETQYF.

Of note for this clone: The read stops 3 residues short of the end of the CDR3; the missing end is completed from the germline J gene. J is TRBJ2-3 and V is TRBV20-1, with TRBD1 as a possible D gene (7 bases). The CDR3 runs 18 residues. Per the germline V gene, CDR1 is DFQATT and CDR2 is SNEGSKA (reference sequence). V lost 3 bases, J lost 0 bases, and 22 bases lay in between. The chain's CDR3 is CSASMEGAAPSSTDTQYF. The sequenced CDR3 bases are TGCAGTGCTAGTATGGAGGGGGCCGCTCCCTCTAGCACAGATACG.

Worth noting for this clone: Read data end 3 residues before the CDR3 end; the end is taken from the germline J gene. The rearrangement uses TRBV20-1 and TRBJ2-1; weak D call: TRBD2 (5 bases). From germline, CDR1 is DFQATT and CDR2 SNEGSKA (reference sequence). The length of the CDR3 is 13 residues. Trimming shortened V by 6 bases and J by 5 bases, and 14 bases separated the two germline ends. The CDR3 sequence: CSAPEGWHNEQFF. The sequenced part of the CDR3 DNA is TGCAGTGCCCCAGAGGGTTGGCACAATGAG.

For this clone: The read terminates 3 residues ahead of where the CDR3 ends, so the germline J gene completes it. The chain combines TRBV19 with TRBJ2-7, with TRBD1 matching over 9 bases. Germline values: CDR1 LNHDA, CDR2 SQIVND (reference sequence). Trimming took 4 bases from V and 4 from J; bases not matched to a gene: 8. CDR3 length equals 15 residues. The CDR3 DNA, read in part, is TGTGCCAGTAGTACTCCGGGACAGGGTCTATACGAG. Amino acids: CASSTPGQGLYE. The entire CDR3 protein reads CASSTPGQGLYEQYF.

A word on this clone: From the germline J gene comes the end of the CDR3, since the read stops 3 residues before it. The genes are TRBV19 and TRBJ2-2; a weak D match, TRBD2 (6 bases). Germline values: CDR1 LNHDA, CDR2 SQIVND (reference sequence). Trimming took 6 bases from V and 2 from J, leaving 13 bases between them. The CDR3 covers 15 residues. CDR3 sequence reads: CASRDSGLNTGELFF. Partial CDR3 DNA: TGTGCCAGTAGGGACTCAGGACTAAACACCGGGGAG. Together with reference TRBV19 and TRBJ2-2, the CDR3 gives the full variable domain: DGGITQSPKYLFRKEGQNVTLSCEQNLNHDAMYWYRQDPGQGLRLIYYSQIVNDFQKGDIAEGYSVSREKKESFPLTVTSAQKNPTAFYLCASRDSGLNTGELFFGEGSRLTVL.

A remark on this clone: The read comes to an end 3 residues before the CDR3 does, leaving the germline J gene to fill in the end. The chain uses TRBV6-2 or TRBV6-3 and TRBJ1-4, with D perhaps TRBD1 (5 bases). The CDR3 covers 13 residues. Germline CDR1 reads MNHEY; CDR2 reads SVGEGT. CDR3 region: CASSYLKTGELFF. The covered CDR3 bases are TGTGCCAGCAGTTACTTAAAAACAGGAGAA.

To note about this clone: The DNA ends 3 residues before the CDR3 does, and the rest of the CDR3 is filled in from the germline J gene. This chain joins TRBV29-1 and TRBJ2-1; 7 positions match TRBD2. CDR3 size: 14 residues. The germline gives CDR1 SQVTM, CDR2 ANQGSEA. The sequenced part of the CDR3 DNA is TGCAGTGAAGCGGGGCCGAGCTCCTACAATGAG. This sequence encodes CSEAGPSSYNE. The CDR3, in full, reads CSEAGPSSYNEQFF.

On this clone: The CDR3 end is not reached by the read, which stops 3 residues before it; the germline J gene fills it in. The chain has TRBV30 and TRBJ1-2; TRBD1 matches at 8 bases. From germline, CDR1 is GTSNPN and CDR2 SVGIG (reference sequence). With 7 bases clipped from V and 2 bases from J, the junction kept 15 bases outside the gene matches. The CDR3 covers 16 residues. Here the CDR3 reads CASQNRPGQANYGYTF. The CDR3 bases that were read are TGTGCCTCTCAAAATAGGCCGGGACAGGCGAACTATGGC.

Worth noting for this clone: The CDR3 end is not reached by the read, which stops 3 residues before it; the germline J gene fills it in. The chain links TRBV11-2 to TRBJ2-7; tentative D call: TRBD1 (5 bases). V was trimmed by 5 bases and J by 2 bases, leaving 16 bases between them. Germline assignment: CDR1 SGHAT and CDR2 FQNNGV. The CDR3 contains 15 residues. The chain's CDR3 is CASSEQGHRTYEQYF. The covered CDR3 bases are TGTGCCAGCAGCGAGCAGGGCCACCGGACCTACGAG.